This T cell receptor (beta chain) derives from a study of cytomegalovirus exposure and HLA in healthy donors. Findings and caveats of the study: For TCR beta chains, V- and J-gene trimming was later linked to a missense DCLRE1C variant.

Note on this clone: Antigen: not known.

Germline V gene lookup returns CDR1 ENHRY and CDR2 SYGVKD. With 0 bases removed from V and 4 bases from J, the gap between germline ends came to 6 bases. This CDR3 comprises 14 residues. The PCR ran on 60 Vbeta and 13 Jbeta primers. The data were produced by immunoSEQ multiplex PCR, yet TCRdb's version contains in-frame clones alone and is incomplete. Of about 65,000 clones listed, approximately 60% are singletons. This TCR came from a young man in good health and CMV-seronegative. The chain uses TRBV10-3 and TRBJ2-2; D call uncertain. The sequencing sample was made of PBMCs. The CDR3: CAISESTVTGELFF. CDR3 DNA sequence: TGTGCCATCAGTGAGTCTACTGTCACCGGGGAGCTGTTTTTT.